This T cell receptor (beta chain) originates from a study of CXCR3-negative and CXCR3-positive naive CD8 T cells. All TRB cDNA libraries came from 5' RACE performed with UMI labels. TCRdb reprocessed the 5' RACE reads, with one entry per CDR3 protein and no DNA. Its table lists some 4,900 distinct CDR3 sequences. CDR3 length: 14 amino acids. Germline V gene lookup returns CDR1 SQVTM and CDR2 ANQGSEA. The sample taken for sequencing was naive CXCR3- CD8+ T cells from blood. Described subset: CD45RO-CCR7+CD27+CD95- naive CD8+ T cells lacking CXCR3 (TNR3-). The receptor was derived from a human donor in good health. Some clones in this sample may be carry-over from other donors' samples. The chain has TRBV29-1 and TRBJ2-7; lacking DNA, the TRBD1 call made by TCRdb goes unchecked. The CDR3 here is CSVEGGGRYDEQYF.